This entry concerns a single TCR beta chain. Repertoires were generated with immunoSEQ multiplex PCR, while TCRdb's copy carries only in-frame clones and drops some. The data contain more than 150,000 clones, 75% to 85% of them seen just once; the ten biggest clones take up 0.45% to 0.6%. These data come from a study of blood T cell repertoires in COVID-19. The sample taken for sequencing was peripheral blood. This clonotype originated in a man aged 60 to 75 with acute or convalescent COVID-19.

The CDR3 region is CASSLGTANEQFF. For the CDR3, the DNA is TGTGCCAGCAGCTTAGGGACAGCCAATGAGCAGTTCTTC. The J gene is TRBJ2-1, the V gene TRBV7-8; possible D gene TRBD1, 6 bases. The CDR3 is 13 residues long. Germline V gene data show CDR1 as SGHVS and CDR2 as FQNEAQ. With 1 base removed from V and 6 bases from J, the gap between germline ends came to 7 bases. Complete variable domain (other parts from reference TRBV7-8 and TRBJ2-1): GAGVSQSPRYKVAKRGQDVALRCDPISGHVSLFWYQQALGQGPEFLTYFQNEAQLDKSGLPSDRFFAERPEGSVSTLKIQRTQQEDSAVYLCASSLGTANEQFFGPGTRLTVL.